This T cell receptor (beta chain) was documented in a study of T cells in tumors after PD-1 blockade. Generated by immunoSEQ multiplex PCR, the TCRdb table keeps only in-frame clones and is missing some. The sample contains about 47,000 clones, 79% of which appear only once. There are 14 residues in the CDR3. Germline assignment: CDR1 MNHEY and CDR2 SVGEGT. Between the trimmed V and J ends, which lost 2 bases and 3 bases, there was a span of 10 bases. The clonotype was recovered from a human donor with basal cell carcinoma. The specimen was PBMCs, collected before anti-PD-1 treatment. The chain is built from TRBV6-2 or TRBV6-3 and TRBJ1-1, with D uncertain. The DNA of the CDR3 is TGTGCCAGCAGTTACAGGGCGGAGTACACTGAAGCTTTCTTT. It codes for CASSYRAEYTEAFF.